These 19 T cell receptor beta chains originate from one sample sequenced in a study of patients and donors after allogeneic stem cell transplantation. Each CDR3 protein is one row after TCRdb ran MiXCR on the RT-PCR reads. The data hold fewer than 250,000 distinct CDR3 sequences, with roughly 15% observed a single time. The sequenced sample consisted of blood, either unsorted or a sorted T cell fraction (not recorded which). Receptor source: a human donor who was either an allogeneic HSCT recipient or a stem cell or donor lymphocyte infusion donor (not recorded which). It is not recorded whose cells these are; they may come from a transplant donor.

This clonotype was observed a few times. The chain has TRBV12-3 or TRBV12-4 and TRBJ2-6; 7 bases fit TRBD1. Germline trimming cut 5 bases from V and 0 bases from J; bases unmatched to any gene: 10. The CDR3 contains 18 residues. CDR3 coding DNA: TGTGCCAGCAGTCCCGGGACAGTCACCCACTCTGGGGCCAACGTCCTGACTTTC. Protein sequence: CASSPGTVTHSGANVLTF.

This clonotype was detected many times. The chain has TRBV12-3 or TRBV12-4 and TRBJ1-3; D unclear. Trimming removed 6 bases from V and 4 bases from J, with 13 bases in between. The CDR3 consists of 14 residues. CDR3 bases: TGTGCCAGCAGATCACGAAACTCAGGAAACACCATATATTTT. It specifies CASRSRNSGNTIYF.

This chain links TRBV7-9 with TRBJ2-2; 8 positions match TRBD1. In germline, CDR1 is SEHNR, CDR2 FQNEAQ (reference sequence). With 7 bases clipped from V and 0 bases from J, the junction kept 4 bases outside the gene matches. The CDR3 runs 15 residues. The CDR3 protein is CASTMTGANTGELFF. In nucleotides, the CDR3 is TGTGCCAGCACCATGACAGGGGCGAACACCGGGGAGCTGTTTTTT.

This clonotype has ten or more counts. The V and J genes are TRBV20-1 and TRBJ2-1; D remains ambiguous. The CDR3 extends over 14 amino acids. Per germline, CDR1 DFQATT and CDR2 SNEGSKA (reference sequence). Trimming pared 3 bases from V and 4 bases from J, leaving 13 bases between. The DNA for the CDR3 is TGCAGTGCTAGTGGAGCAAAAGGGTACAATGAGCAGTTCTTC. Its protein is CSASGAKGYNEQFF.

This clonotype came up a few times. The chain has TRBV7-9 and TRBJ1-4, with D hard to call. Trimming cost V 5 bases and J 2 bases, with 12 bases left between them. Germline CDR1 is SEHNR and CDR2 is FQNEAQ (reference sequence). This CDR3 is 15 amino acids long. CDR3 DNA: TGTGCCAGCAGCCCCCTCGGTGGTACTAATGAAAAACTGTTTTTT. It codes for CASSPLGGTNEKLFF.

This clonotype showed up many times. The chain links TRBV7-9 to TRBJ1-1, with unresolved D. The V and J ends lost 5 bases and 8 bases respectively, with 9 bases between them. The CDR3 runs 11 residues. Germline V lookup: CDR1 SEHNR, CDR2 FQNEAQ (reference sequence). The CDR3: CASSLMTEAFF. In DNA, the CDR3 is TGTGCCAGCAGCCTCATGACAGAAGCTTTCTTT.

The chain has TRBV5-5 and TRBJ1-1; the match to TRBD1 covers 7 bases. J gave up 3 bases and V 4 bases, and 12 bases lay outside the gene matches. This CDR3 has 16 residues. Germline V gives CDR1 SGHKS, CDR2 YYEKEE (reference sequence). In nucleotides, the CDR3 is TGTGCCAGCAGCAATCCTGAGGGGGCGTCGGACACTGAAGCTTTCTTT. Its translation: CASSNPEGASDTEAFF.

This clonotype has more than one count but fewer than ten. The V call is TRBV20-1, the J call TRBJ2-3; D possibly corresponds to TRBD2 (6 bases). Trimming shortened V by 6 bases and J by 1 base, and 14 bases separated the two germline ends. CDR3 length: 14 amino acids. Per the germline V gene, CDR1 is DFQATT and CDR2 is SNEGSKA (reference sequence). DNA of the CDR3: TGCAGTGCCAGTGGGGGACTCCGCACAGATACGCAGTATTTT. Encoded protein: CSASGGLRTDTQYF.

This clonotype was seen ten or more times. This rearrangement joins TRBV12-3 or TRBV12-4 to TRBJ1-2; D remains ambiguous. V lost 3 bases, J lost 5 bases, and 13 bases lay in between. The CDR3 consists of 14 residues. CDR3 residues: CASSLRRSIYGYTF. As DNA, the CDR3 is TGTGCCAGCAGTTTGCGGAGATCGATATATGGCTACACCTTC.

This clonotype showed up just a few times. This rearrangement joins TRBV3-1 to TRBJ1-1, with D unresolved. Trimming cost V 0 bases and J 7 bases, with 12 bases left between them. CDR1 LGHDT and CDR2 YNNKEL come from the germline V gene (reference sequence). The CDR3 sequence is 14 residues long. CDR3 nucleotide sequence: TGTGCCAGCAGCCAAGATGCAACCCCTGGTGAAGCTTTCTTT. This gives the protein CASSQDATPGEAFF. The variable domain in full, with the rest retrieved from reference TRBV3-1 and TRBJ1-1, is DTAVSQTPKYLVTQMGNDKSIKCEQNLGHDTMYWYKQDSKKFLKIMFSYNNKELIINETVPNRFSPKSPDKAHLNLHINSLELGDSAVYFCASSQDATPGEAFFGQGTRLTVV.

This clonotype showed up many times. CDR3 DNA sequence: TGCGCCAGCAGCTTGGTCCCGAACATTCAGTACTTC. It translates to CASSLVPNIQYF. The rearrangement joins TRBV5-1 to TRBJ2-4; D remains ambiguous. Trimming removed 0 bases at V and 7 bases at J, with 5 bases between. The CDR3 is made up of 12 amino acids. Germline V gene data show CDR1 as SGHRS and CDR2 as YFSETQ. Supplemented by reference TRBV5-1 and TRBJ2-4, the full variable domain reads KAGVTQTPRYLIKTRGQQVTLSCSPISGHRSVSWYQQTPGQGLQFLFEYFSETQRNKGNFPGRFSGRQFSNSRSEMNVSTLELGDSALYLCASSLVPNIQYFGAGTRLSVL.

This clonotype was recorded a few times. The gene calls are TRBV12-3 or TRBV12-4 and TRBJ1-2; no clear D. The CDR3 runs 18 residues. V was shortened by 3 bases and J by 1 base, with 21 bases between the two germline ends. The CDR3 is CASSFLESQVPLNYGYTF. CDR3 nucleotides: TGTGCCAGCAGTTTCTTAGAGTCCCAAGTTCCCCTTAACTATGGCTACACCTTC.

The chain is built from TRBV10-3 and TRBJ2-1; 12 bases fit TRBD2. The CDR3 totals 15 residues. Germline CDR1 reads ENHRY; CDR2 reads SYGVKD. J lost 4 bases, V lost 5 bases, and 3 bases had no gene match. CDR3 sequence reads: CAISLLAGGYNEQFF. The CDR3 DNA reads TGTGCCATCAGTTTACTAGCGGGGGGATACAATGAGCAGTTCTTC.

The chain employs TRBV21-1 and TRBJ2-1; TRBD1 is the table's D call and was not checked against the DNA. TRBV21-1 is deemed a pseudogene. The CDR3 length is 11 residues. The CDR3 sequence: CASPDRGEQFF. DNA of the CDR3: TGTGCCAGCCCTGACAGGGGAGAGCAGTTCTTC.

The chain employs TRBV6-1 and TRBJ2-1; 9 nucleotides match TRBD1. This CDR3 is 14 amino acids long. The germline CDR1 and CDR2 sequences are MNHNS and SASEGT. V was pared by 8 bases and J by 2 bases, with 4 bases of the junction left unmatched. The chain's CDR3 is CASHRGPTYNEQFF. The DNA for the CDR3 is TGTGCCAGCCACAGGGGGCCCACCTACAATGAGCAGTTCTTC.

DNA of the CDR3: TGTGCCACCAAGAGGGGGGAGACCCAGTACTTC. Translating gives CATKRGETQYF. The V and J genes are TRBV24-1 and TRBJ2-5; possible D gene TRBD1, 6 bases. This CDR3 is 11 amino acids long. In germline, CDR1 is KGHDR, CDR2 SFDVKD. V gave up 8 bases and J gave up 5 bases, with 8 bases separating them.

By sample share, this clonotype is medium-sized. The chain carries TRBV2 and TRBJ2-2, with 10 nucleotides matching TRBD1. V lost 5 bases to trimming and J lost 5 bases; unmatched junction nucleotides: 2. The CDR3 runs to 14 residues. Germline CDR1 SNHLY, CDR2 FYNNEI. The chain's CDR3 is CASSRQGATGELFF. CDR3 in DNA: TGTGCCAGCAGTCGACAGGGGGCTACCGGGGAGCTGTTTTTT.

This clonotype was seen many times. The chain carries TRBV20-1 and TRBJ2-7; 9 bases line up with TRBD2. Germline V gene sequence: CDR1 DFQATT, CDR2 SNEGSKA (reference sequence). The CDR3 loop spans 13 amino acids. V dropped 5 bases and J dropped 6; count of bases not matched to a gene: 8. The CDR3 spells CSAPRTSEGEQYF. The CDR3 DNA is TGCAGTGCTCCTCGGACTAGCGAGGGCGAGCAGTACTTC.

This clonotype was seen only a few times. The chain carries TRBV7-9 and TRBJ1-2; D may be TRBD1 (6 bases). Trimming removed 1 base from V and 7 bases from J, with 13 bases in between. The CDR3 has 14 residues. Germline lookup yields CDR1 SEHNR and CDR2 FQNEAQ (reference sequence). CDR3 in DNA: TGTGCCAGCAGCTTAGACGTGGCAGGGGCTGGCTACACCTTC. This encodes CASSLDVAGAGYTF.